These 16 T cell receptor beta chains came from one sample sequenced in a study of Graves' ophthalmopathy and Graves' hyperthyroidism. For repertoire sequencing, the TCR beta CDR3 regions were amplified from RNA transcripts. HTBI primers served in a first-round RT-PCR, which a second-round multiplex PCR followed. TCRdb used MiXCR to reprocess the multiplex PCR reads, holding one entry per CDR3 protein. The table records 600,000 to 700,000 distinct CDR3 sequences, about 41% of them present only once. Sequencing input: peripheral blood. Receptors originate from an adult man with Graves' ophthalmopathy.

This clonotype came up a few times. This chain links TRBV5-5 with TRBJ2-7, with 7 bases identical to TRBD2. This CDR3 is built from 17 residues. V shed 3 bases and J 2 bases; nucleotides not matched to a gene: 14. The germline CDR1 and CDR2 sequences are SGHKS and YYEKEE (reference sequence). CDR3 DNA sequence: TGTGCCAGCAGCTATTCCGGGGGGACGGCGATACCCTACGAGCAGTACTTC. Residues: CASSYSGGTAIPYEQYF.

This clonotype was picked up many times. This chain uses TRBV29-1 with TRBJ1-4, with 7 bases fitting TRBD1. Unmatched junction bases numbered 10, after V lost 8 bases and J lost 7 bases. This CDR3 has 13 residues. CDR1 and CDR2 (germline): SQVTM, ANQGSEA. DNA for the CDR3: TGCAGCTCTCGCGGACAGGATGGTGAAAAACTGTTTTTT. Translation gives CSSRGQDGEKLFF.

This clonotype was seen once. Compared with germline, one end of the junction differs, possibly owing to a read error. This chain's CDR3 is CSAGQQGWYGQYF. The CDR3, as DNA: TGCAGTGCTGGCCAACAGGGGTGGTACGGGCAGTACTTC. This sequence joins TRBV20-1 and TRBJ2-7; 7 bases match TRBD1. CDR3 length: 13 amino acids. Germline V gives CDR1 DFQATT, CDR2 SNEGSKA (reference sequence).

As regards this clonotype: This may arise from a read error, as a much more abundant clone is one base away. The J gene is TRBJ2-7, the V gene TRBV2, with 8 bases identical to TRBD1. The CDR3 spans 13 residues. Germline CDR1 and CDR2: SNHLY and FYNNEI. CDR3 region: CASSLWTGYGQYF. The DNA for the CDR3 is TGTGCCAGCAGCTTATGGACAGGGTACGGGCAGTACTTC.

The table lists this clonotype with many counts. This chain uses TRBV20-1 with TRBJ1-6; no firm D call. Between the trimmed V and J ends, which lost 2 bases and 5 bases, there was a span of 7 bases. CDR1 is DFQATT and CDR2 is SNEGSKA in the germline V gene (reference sequence). The CDR3 contains 13 residues. The CDR3 loop is CSARRVNNSPLHF. The CDR3 DNA reads as TGCAGTGCTAGACGCGTAAATAATTCACCCCTCCACTTT.

This clonotype was observed a few times. The J gene is TRBJ2-2, the V gene TRBV7-3; TRBD2 matches at 7 bases. Trimming at V came to 4 bases and at J to 7 bases, leaving 6 bases not matched to a gene. The CDR3 spans 14 residues. The germline CDR1 and CDR2 sequences are SGHTA and FQGTGA. The chain's CDR3 is CASSSGLGVGELFF. CDR3 nucleotides: TGTGCCAGCAGCTCTGGACTAGGCGTCGGGGAGCTGTTTTTT.

The CDR3 DNA follows: TGTGCCAGCAGCGTTACTAGCGCCGGGGAGCAGTACTTC. Translating gives CASSVTSAGEQYF. The J gene is TRBJ2-7, the V gene TRBV7-9; TRBD2 matches at 7 bases. V dropped 5 bases and J dropped 7; count of bases not matched to a gene: 8. CDR1 SEHNR and CDR2 FQNEAQ come from the germline V gene (reference sequence). The CDR3 spans 13 residues.

This clonotype was detected ten times or more. V gene TRBV9 combines with J gene TRBJ2-5; 8 nucleotides align to TRBD2. The V gene's germline CDR1 is SGDLS and CDR2 YYNGEE. The CDR3 runs to 17 residues. V trimming: 4 bases; J trimming: 2 bases; junction bases outside the gene matches: 13. The CDR3 reads CASSSAEGTSGQETQYF. CDR3 bases: TGTGCCAGCAGCTCCGCCGAGGGAACTAGCGGTCAAGAGACCCAGTACTTC.

CDR3 sequence: CASSEGGMGRDIQYF. The DNA of the CDR3 is TGTGCCAGCAGTGAAGGAGGTATGGGGCGGGACATTCAGTACTTC. The chain couples TRBV25-1 to TRBJ2-4; D is possibly TRBD1 or TRBD2 (5 bases each). The CDR3 is 15 amino acids. Germline CDR1 reads MGHDK; CDR2 reads SYGVNS. Trimming stripped 2 bases from V and 8 bases from J, with 16 bases between.

V is TRBV7-9 and J is TRBJ2-7, with 11 bases lining up with TRBD1. CDR1 SEHNR and CDR2 FQNEAQ come from the germline V gene (reference sequence). V lost 4 bases and J lost 6; bases outside the gene matches: 8. This CDR3 contains 15 residues. Here the CDR3 DNA reads TGTGCCAGCAGCTCCCCGGGACAGGGGGGCCGCGAGCAGTACTTC. Residues: CASSSPGQGGREQYF.

The table lists this clonotype with a few counts. A single base separates this from a much larger clone, so it may be a read error. This sequence joins TRBV7-9 and TRBJ2-5; the D call may be TRBD1 or TRBD2 (5 bases each). The CDR3 consists of 14 residues. The V end lost 7 bases, the J end lost 4 bases, and 16 bases lay between the germline ends. The germline V gene has CDR1 SEHNR and CDR2 FQNEAQ (reference sequence). In DNA form, the CDR3 reads TGTGCCAGCAAGGGACGCGGACTCCGAGAGACCCAGTACTTC. It yields the protein CASKGRGLRETQYF. The full variable domain, with the rest looked up from reference TRBV7-9 and TRBJ2-5, is DTGVSQNPRHKITKRGQNVTFRCDPISEHNRLYWYRQTLGQGPEFLTYFQNEAQLEKSRLLSDRFSAERPKGSFSTLEIQRTEQGDSAMYLCASKGRGLRETQYFGPGTRLLVL.

This clonotype occurred once. V usage is TRBV20-1 and J usage is TRBJ2-3; D uncertain. The J call is in doubt because the DNA end fits TRBJ2-7 better. Germline loops: CDR1 DFQATT, CDR2 SNEGSKA (reference sequence). This CDR3 is 14 amino acids long. CDR3 loop: CSAPWATRTDTQYF. As DNA, the CDR3 is TGCAGTGCACCTTGGGCTACACGCACAGATACGCAGTACTTC.

This clonotype has at least ten counts. The chain links TRBV6-2 or TRBV6-3 to TRBJ1-5, with a weak D call TRBD1 (5 bases). CDR3 size: 14 residues. Between the trimmed V and J ends, which lost 4 bases and 5 bases, there was a span of 12 bases. Looked up from germline, CDR1 is MNHEY and CDR2 is SVGEGT. For the CDR3, the DNA is TGTGCCAGCAGTTTCACGGACAACGATCAGCCCCAGCATTTT. Translation gives CASSFTDNDQPQHF.

In its sample, this clonotype was seen a few times. With a much larger clone just one base away, this may be a read error. Likely a read error: the CDR3 ends without its conserved phenylalanine or tryptophan. The chain recombines TRBV10-3 with TRBJ2-7, with TRBD1 identical over 9 bases. V was pared by 10 bases and J by 2 bases, with 6 bases of the junction left unmatched. CDR3 length: 13 residues. Germline V CDR1 and CDR2: ENHRY, SYGVKD. The CDR3, as DNA: TGTGCCACGCTGGGACAGGGACCCTACGAGCAGTACCTC. It is translated as CATLGQGPYEQYL.

There are many counts of this clonotype. This chain joins TRBV10-2 and TRBJ1-6; 7 positions match TRBD1. Unmatched junction bases numbered 16, after V lost 7 bases and J lost 10 bases. Germline V CDR1 and CDR2: WSHSY, SAAADI. The CDR3 runs 16 residues. The CDR3 spells CASTDPPTGQGSPLHF. CDR3 nucleotides: TGCGCCAGCACCGACCCACCGACAGGGCAAGGATCACCCCTCCACTTT.

V usage is TRBV7-9 and J usage is TRBJ2-5; maybe TRBD2 (6 bases). The CDR3 totals 17 residues. Looked up from germline, CDR1 is SEHNR and CDR2 is FQNEAQ (reference sequence). Trimming removed 0 bases from V and 7 bases from J, with 21 bases in between. Here the CDR3 DNA reads TGTGCCAGCAGCTTAGCTACGGGCGGGGCCTTGAGTGGGACCCAGTACTTC. It translates to CASSLATGGALSGTQYF.